These 14 T cell receptor beta chains came from one sample sequenced in a study of T cells in narcolepsy. Generated by immunoSEQ multiplex PCR, the TCRdb table keeps only in-frame clones and is missing some. The sample records more than 30,000 clones, under 90% being singletons. The sample was CD45RA- memory CD4+ T cells from PBMCs. The receptors originated from a human donor with narcolepsy.

The chain has TRBV5-1 and TRBJ2-6, with 12 bases matching TRBD2. The length of the CDR3 is 17 residues. Germline trimming cut 4 bases from V and 4 bases from J; bases unmatched to any gene: 6. Germline CDR1 and CDR2: SGHRS and YFSETQ. The chain's CDR3 is CASSHGLAGLGANVLTF. CDR3 DNA: TGCGCCAGCAGCCACGGACTAGCGGGGTTAGGGGCCAACGTCCTGACTTTC.

The genes are TRBV6-6 and TRBJ2-7; no clear D. Germline CDR1 and CDR2: MNHNY and SVGAGI (reference sequence). V gave up 5 bases and J gave up 1 base, with 9 bases separating them. This CDR3 is 13 amino acids long. The chain's CDR3 is CASSLDRSYEQYV. CDR3 sequence (DNA): TGTGCCAGCAGTCTAGACCGTTCCTACGAGCAGTACGTC.

This chain uses TRBV27 with TRBJ2-2; possible D gene TRBD1, 6 bases. CDR3 length: 17 amino acids. Trimming shortened V by 0 bases and J by 6 bases, and 17 bases separated the two germline ends. CDR1 is MNHEY and CDR2 is SMNVEV in the germline V gene (reference sequence). The CDR3: CASSLSNRAGGSGELFF. Written as DNA, the CDR3 is TGTGCCAGCAGTTTATCGAACAGGGCTGGGGGTTCCGGGGAGCTGTTTTTT.

The chain uses TRBV28 and TRBJ2-5; TRBD2 aligns across 14 bases. The ends lost 6 bases at V and 10 bases at J; junction bases unmatched: 10. Germline assignment: CDR1 MDHEN and CDR2 SYDVKM. There are 15 residues in the CDR3. The CDR3 spells CASSPRLAGGIDQYF. The CDR3 DNA reads TGTGCCAGCAGCCCAAGACTAGCGGGGGGGATAGACCAGTACTTC.

The rearrangement uses TRBV11-2 and TRBJ1-3; maybe TRBD1 (5 bases). The CDR3 consists of 15 residues. From germline, CDR1 is SGHAT and CDR2 FQNNGV. V shed 3 bases and J shed 5 bases, with 14 bases lying between them. CDR3 region: CASSFLARARNTIYF. Written as DNA, the CDR3 is TGTGCCAGCAGCTTCCTTGCCAGGGCTAGAAACACCATATATTTT. Supplemented by reference TRBV11-2 and TRBJ1-3, the full variable domain reads EAGVAQSPRYKIIEKRQSVAFWCNPISGHATLYWYQQILGQGPKLLIQFQNNGVVDDSQLPKDRFSAERLKGVDSTLKIQPAKLEDSAVYLCASSFLARARNTIYFGEGSWLTVV.

The genes are TRBV25-1 and TRBJ1-3; TRBD1 matches at 7 bases. Germline loops: CDR1 MGHDK, CDR2 SYGVNS. The CDR3 spans 14 residues. V lost 5 bases, J lost 4 bases, and 5 bases stayed unmatched. The CDR3 DNA reads TGTGCCAGCAGTCCGACAGGGTACGGAAACACCATATATTTT. Its protein product is CASSPTGYGNTIYF.

V is TRBV10-1 and J is TRBJ2-2; TRBD1 aligns across 9 bases. This CDR3 has 15 amino acids. The J segment lost 5 bases and the V segment lost 4 bases, leaving 5 bases of the junction unmatched. The germline V gene has CDR1 WNHNN and CDR2 SYGVQD (reference sequence). CDR3 loop: CASSGGQGETGELFF. The CDR3 coding sequence is TGCGCCAGCAGTGGGGGACAGGGAGAAACCGGGGAGCTGTTTTTT.

J is TRBJ1-4 and V is TRBV19, with D hard to call. The germline V gene has CDR1 LNHDA and CDR2 SQIVND (reference sequence). V was trimmed by 3 bases and J by 8 bases, leaving 16 bases between them. This CDR3 comprises 15 residues. For the CDR3, the DNA is TGTGCCAGTAGTATTGACTCCCGGATTCGGGAAAAACTGTTTTTT. Translation: CASSIDSRIREKLFF.

This clone appeared a single time. The chain carries TRBV7-9 and TRBJ2-2, with unresolved D. The V and J ends lost 2 bases and 7 bases respectively, with 8 bases between them. Germline V gene sequence: CDR1 SEHNR, CDR2 FQNEAQ (reference sequence). The length of the CDR3 is 13 residues. CDR3 sequence (DNA): TGTGCCAGCAGCTTAAATAGGGTCGGGGAGCTGTTTTTT. Its translation is CASSLNRVGELFF.

The CDR3 nucleotides are TGTGCCAGCAGCTTGTTGGGACGAGGGGTCGAGACCCAGTACTTC. It encodes CASSLLGRGVETQYF. This chain links TRBV5-6 with TRBJ2-5; possibly TRBD1 or TRBD2 for D (5 bases each). CDR3 length equals 15 residues. V was cut by 1 base and J by 5 bases, with 15 bases left in between. Germline lookup yields CDR1 SGHDT and CDR2 YYEEEE.

This clone was detected only once. This chain links TRBV5-6 with TRBJ1-2; TRBD1 is a possible D gene (6 bases). The germline V gene has CDR1 SGHDT and CDR2 YYEEEE. The V end was cut by 6 bases, the J end by 3 bases, with 9 bases between. The CDR3 consists of 12 residues. The CDR3 DNA reads as TGTGCCAGCACCCGGACAGACTATGGCTACACCTTC. This sequence encodes CASTRTDYGYTF. Based on the CDR3 plus reference TRBV5-6 and TRBJ1-2, the full variable domain is DAGVTQSPTHLIKTRGQQVTLRCSPKSGHDTVSWYQQALGQGPQFIFQYYEEEERQRGNFPDRFSGHQFPNYSSELNVNALLLGDSALYLCASTRTDYGYTFGSGTRLTVV.

J is TRBJ2-3 and V is TRBV28, with D possibly TRBD2 on 6 matching bases. This CDR3 spans 15 amino acids. Germline loops: CDR1 MDHEN, CDR2 SYDVKM. Trimming took off 8 bases at V and 5 bases at J, with 20 bases between the two ends. DNA of the CDR3: TGTGCCAGCGGGGGGAGCTCCCAGGGTCAAGATACGCAGTATTTT. Translation: CASGGSSQGQDTQYF.

The rearrangement joins TRBV6-5 to TRBJ2-2; unclear D gene. Germline CDR1 is MNHEY and CDR2 is SVGAGI. The V and J ends lost 8 bases and 0 bases respectively, with 7 bases between them. The CDR3 is 13 residues long. CDR3 DNA: TGTGCCAGCGTCGTGGCGAACACCGGGGAGCTGTTTTTT. Residues: CASVVANTGELFF.

The chain joins TRBV29-1 to TRBJ2-3; 7 bases line up with TRBD1. The CDR3 consists of 15 residues. Losses at the gene ends were 4 bases for V and 1 base for J; bases not matched to a gene: 8. Germline V gene lookup returns CDR1 SQVTM and CDR2 ANQGSEA. DNA of the CDR3: TGCAGCGTTGTAAGGACAGGATTTGGCACAGATACGCAGTATTTT. This translates into CSVVRTGFGTDTQYF.